This T cell receptor beta chain was sequenced for a study of blood T cell repertoires in COVID-19. The CDR3 sequence runs 8 residues, both termini included. Germline CDR1 DFQATT, CDR2 SNEGSKA (reference sequence). The repertoire was sequenced with immunoSEQ multiplex PCR; TCRdb's copy has only in-frame clones and lacks some. The profile covers about 250,000 clones, with just over 85% appearing a single time and roughly 1.7% taken by the ten largest. Turning to this clone: No conserved phenylalanine or tryptophan ends this CDR3, so it is likely a read error. The DNA is left out, because the CDR3 cannot be placed on it with certainty; the CDR3 is given as TCRdb lists it.

This TCR was sampled from a man aged 40-49 years who had recovered from COVID-19. The sequencing input was PBMCs or T cells enriched from blood (not recorded which). J is TRBJ1-1 and V is TRBV20-1; the D segment call TRBD1 is taken from the table without a DNA check. CDR3: CSAYTGAA.